These 30 T cell receptor beta chains originate from one sample sequenced in a study of a mutant IDH1 vaccine in newly diagnosed glioma. These receptors' antigens are unknown. As to time point: week 47, end of study. Vaccination used 300 ug of mutant IDH1 20-mer peptide per dose, with topical imiquimod. Produced via immunoSEQ multiplex PCR; TCRdb's table is partial and in-frame only. The sample records about 56,000 clones, about 71% being singletons. The sequences come from PBMCs, collected from a glioma patient whose treatment included an IDH1 peptide vaccine. The source is a man aged 50 to 59 with glioma.

The J gene is TRBJ1-2, the V gene TRBV4-2, with 11 bases aligning to TRBD1. With 6 bases clipped from V and 0 bases from J, the junction kept 3 bases outside the gene matches. Germline V CDR1 and CDR2: LGHNA, YNFKEQ. CDR3 length: 15 amino acids. CDR3 in DNA: TGTGCCAGCAGGGGACAGGGGGGAACTAACTATGGCTACACCTTC. Residues: CASRGQGGTNYGYTF.

The chain combines TRBV14 with TRBJ2-1; D may be TRBD2 (5 bases). Germline-derived CDR1 and CDR2 are SGHDN and FVKESK. V was shortened by 7 bases and J by 8 bases, with 15 bases between the two germline ends. CDR3 size: 13 residues. The CDR3 spells CASTPREGDEQFF. Written as DNA, the CDR3 is TGTGCCAGCACCCCAAGAGAGGGTGATGAGCAGTTCTTC.

The gene calls are TRBV5-4 and TRBJ2-5, with 7 nucleotides matching TRBD1. The CDR3 totals 14 residues. The junction had 8 bases not matched to a gene; V was cut back by 4 bases and J by 5 bases. CDR1 and CDR2 from the germline V gene are SGHNT and YYREEE (reference sequence). CDR3 sequence (DNA): TGTGCCAGCAGCGGCGACAGGGCGTCGGAGACCCAGTACTTC. Translating it yields CASSGDRASETQYF.

This chain connects TRBV19 to TRBJ1-5; no clear D gene. The ends were cut back, 10 bases at V and 4 bases at J, with 11 bases in the middle. This CDR3 contains 12 residues. Per germline, CDR1 LNHDA and CDR2 SQIVND (reference sequence). The CDR3 loop reads CATTAQNQPQHF. The CDR3 region has the DNA TGTGCCACCACCGCCCAAAATCAGCCCCAGCATTTT.

This rearrangement joins TRBV10-2 to TRBJ1-4; no clear D gene. The CDR3 has 14 amino acids. CDR1 and CDR2 (germline): WSHSY, SAAADI. V dropped 10 bases and J dropped 3 bases, with 15 bases sitting between them. The CDR3 reads CATTRAIPNEKLFF. In DNA form, the CDR3 reads TGCGCCACCACGCGGGCTATACCTAATGAAAAACTGTTTTTT.

There are a few counts of this clone. The rearrangement uses TRBV4-2 and TRBJ2-1, with 7 bases aligning to TRBD1. The CDR3 length is 15 residues. The V gene end was trimmed by 5 bases and the J gene end by 5 bases; junction bases not matched to a gene: 9. Germline assignment: CDR1 LGHNA and CDR2 YNFKEQ. The CDR3 DNA reads TGTGCCAGCAGCTCCAACAGGGGCGCGGACAATGAGCAGTTCTTC. Protein sequence: CASSSNRGADNEQFF.

V usage is TRBV25-1 and J usage is TRBJ1-4; TRBD1 agrees at 9 bases. The ends lost 8 bases at V and 6 bases at J; junction bases unmatched: 7. Germline CDR1 reads MGHDK; CDR2 reads SYGVNS. This CDR3 is built from 14 residues. DNA of the CDR3: TGTGCCAGCGCCGGGACAGGGCCTTATGAAAAACTGTTTTTT. Its protein is CASAGTGPYEKLFF.

This clone was counted a few times. V gene TRBV7-3 combines with J gene TRBJ1-1; the D gene is possibly TRBD1 (6 bases). V lost 1 base and J 3 bases, leaving 12 bases between the germline ends. Per germline, CDR1 SGHTA and CDR2 FQGTGA. This CDR3 is 15 amino acids long. For the CDR3, the DNA is TGTGCCAGCAGCTTAAAGCCGGCAGGGGACACTGAAGCTTTCTTT. Protein product: CASSLKPAGDTEAFF.

The CDR3 sequence is CASSNRGQGDEQFF. The CDR3 DNA reads as TGTGCCAGCAGTAACCGGGGACAGGGGGACGAGCAGTTCTTC. This chain links TRBV27 with TRBJ2-1, with 11 positions matching TRBD1. With V trimmed by 5 bases and J by 10 bases, 7 bases remained unmatched. CDR3 length: 14 amino acids. The germline gives CDR1 MNHEY, CDR2 SMNVEV (reference sequence).

V gene TRBV29-1 combines with J gene TRBJ2-3; 7 positions match TRBD2. V was clipped by 3 bases and J by 2 bases; unmatched bases: 8. Germline-derived CDR1 and CDR2 are SQVTM and ANQGSEA. The CDR3 is 15 amino acids. Written as DNA, the CDR3 is TGCAGCGTTGAGTCGGGGCGGGGGAACACAGATACGCAGTATTTT. Protein: CSVESGRGNTDTQYF.

The chain is built from TRBV7-9 and TRBJ1-2; TRBD1 aligns across 8 bases. The V gene end was trimmed by 5 bases and the J gene end by 4 bases; junction bases not matched to a gene: 6. The CDR3 covers 14 residues. Germline CDR1 SEHNR, CDR2 FQNEAQ (reference sequence). The chain's CDR3 is CASSQQGGPYGYTF. The CDR3, as DNA: TGTGCCAGCAGCCAACAGGGGGGACCCTATGGCTACACCTTC.

The genes are TRBV5-1 and TRBJ1-2, with D maybe TRBD1 (5 bases). Germline loops: CDR1 SGHRS, CDR2 YFSETQ. Trimming took 0 bases from V and 7 from J, leaving 13 bases between them. This CDR3 comprises 14 residues. CDR3 residues: CASSLEGTLVGYTF. The DNA for the CDR3 is TGCGCCAGCAGCTTGGAGGGGACTCTAGTTGGCTACACCTTC.

The chain combines TRBV9 with TRBJ2-1; 9 nucleotides agree with TRBD1. The CDR3 length is 15 residues. Losses at the gene ends were 2 bases for V and 3 bases for J; bases not matched to a gene: 3. In germline, CDR1 is SGDLS, CDR2 YYNGEE. CDR3 coding DNA: TGTGCCAGCAGCGTGGGACAGGGTAACTACAATGAGCAGTTCTTC. Translation gives CASSVGQGNYNEQFF.

This chain uses TRBV19 with TRBJ1-2, with D perhaps TRBD1 (5 bases). The CDR3 loop spans 13 amino acids. With 3 bases removed from V and 6 bases from J, the gap between germline ends came to 11 bases. The germline V gene has CDR1 LNHDA and CDR2 SQIVND (reference sequence). CDR3 region: CASSMTERDGYTF. The CDR3 nucleotides read TGTGCCAGTAGTATGACAGAGAGGGATGGCTACACCTTC.

This clone was found a few times. The chain recombines TRBV5-1 with TRBJ1-4; a weak D match, TRBD1 (5 bases). V lost 4 bases to trimming and J lost 2 bases, with 9 bases between them. Germline CDR1 is SGHRS and CDR2 is YFSETQ. The CDR3 spans 14 residues. CDR3 DNA: TGCGCCAGCAGCAGGGACGTGACTAATGAAAAACTGTTTTTT. This sequence encodes CASSRDVTNEKLFF.

The CDR3 DNA follows: TGTGCCAGCAGCTTTCAGCCAGCTAGCACAGATACGCAGTATTTT. Translating it yields CASSFQPASTDTQYF. This rearrangement joins TRBV7-6 to TRBJ2-3, with D uncertain. Germline V gene data show CDR1 as SGHVS and CDR2 as FNYEAQ. This CDR3 comprises 15 residues. V lost 3 bases, J lost 0 bases, and 10 bases lay in between. The whole variable domain, filled in from reference TRBV7-6 and TRBJ2-3, reads GAGVSQSPRYKVTKRGQDVALRCDPISGHVSLYWYRQALGQGPEFLTYFNYEAQQDKSGLPNDRFSAERPEGSISTLTIQRTEQRDSAMYRCASSFQPASTDTQYFGPGTRLTVL.

There are a few counts of this clone. The rearrangement joins TRBV5-1 to TRBJ1-6; D might be TRBD1 (6 bases). The CDR3 extends over 15 amino acids. Germline CDR1 reads SGHRS; CDR2 reads YFSETQ. With 3 bases removed from V and 10 bases from J, the gap between germline ends came to 17 bases. The chain's CDR3 is CASSWTDARGSPLHF. DNA for the CDR3: TGCGCCAGCAGCTGGACAGACGCGCGAGGATCACCCCTCCACTTT.

The J gene is TRBJ1-1, the V gene TRBV18; 8 nucleotides match TRBD1. The CDR3 spans 15 residues. Unmatched junction bases numbered 4, after V lost 3 bases and J lost 1 base. CDR1 KGHSH and CDR2 LQKENI come from the germline V gene. CDR3: CASSPNRGKNTEAFF. Here the CDR3 DNA reads TGTGCCAGCTCACCCAACAGGGGGAAGAACACTGAAGCTTTCTTT.

The rearrangement joins TRBV10-3 to TRBJ2-7; a possible D gene is TRBD1 (6 bases). Looked up from germline, CDR1 is ENHRY and CDR2 is SYGVKD. V lost 6 bases, J lost 1 base, and 13 bases lay in between. The length of the CDR3 is 14 residues. CDR3 residues: CAIRGTSPSYEQYF. The DNA for the CDR3 is TGTGCCATCAGAGGGACATCGCCGTCCTACGAGCAGTACTTC.

CDR3 sequence: CASSPTAGAGIYEQYF. The CDR3 DNA reads as TGTGCCAGCAGCCCCACGGCGGGAGCGGGGATCTACGAGCAGTACTTC. The rearrangement links TRBV9 to TRBJ2-7, with 7 nucleotides matching TRBD2. This CDR3 has 16 residues. The germline gives CDR1 SGDLS, CDR2 YYNGEE. Trimming cost V 4 bases and J 3 bases; bases outside gene matches: 13.

This chain links TRBV11-1 with TRBJ1-2; D gene unclear. The germline V gene encodes CDR1 SGHAT and CDR2 FQDESV (reference sequence). The CDR3 runs to 13 residues. Trimming pared 2 bases from V and 2 bases from J, leaving 6 bases between. The CDR3 reads CASSLNSNYGYTF. In nucleotides, the CDR3 is TGTGCCAGCAGCTTAAACTCGAACTATGGCTACACCTTC. Variable domain in full (rest from reference TRBV11-1 and TRBJ1-2): EAEVAQSPRYKITEKSQAVAFWCDPISGHATLYWYRQILGQGPELLVQFQDESVVDDSQLPKDRFSAERLKGVDSTLKIQPAELGDSAMYLCASSLNSNYGYTFGSGTRLTVV.

The rearrangement links TRBV19 to TRBJ1-3; the D is unclear. CDR3 size: 16 residues. Deletions cut 4 bases from V and 0 bases from J, with 13 bases between. Germline assignment: CDR1 LNHDA and CDR2 SQIVND (reference sequence). CDR3 region: CASSKDGKVSGNTIYF. The CDR3 DNA sequence: TGTGCCAGTAGTAAGGACGGGAAAGTCTCTGGAAACACCATATATTTT.

This sequence joins TRBV6-6 and TRBJ2-1, with D uncertain. Germline-derived CDR1 and CDR2 are MNHNY and SVGAGI (reference sequence). This CDR3 contains 12 residues. The ends were cut back, 2 bases at V and 7 bases at J, with 6 bases in the middle. CDR3 protein: CASSYGVNEQFF. The DNA for the CDR3 is TGTGCCAGCAGTTACGGGGTAAATGAGCAGTTCTTC.

The chain recombines TRBV6-5 with TRBJ2-1; tentatively, D is TRBD1 (5 bases). Germline-derived CDR1 and CDR2 are MNHEY and SVGAGI. V lost 6 bases and J lost 4, with 10 bases in between. The CDR3 is 13 residues long. Here the CDR3 reads CASSPGQYNEQFF. DNA for the CDR3: TGTGCCAGCAGCCCTGGACAATACAATGAGCAGTTCTTC.

The genes are TRBV5-8 and TRBJ1-5; D may be TRBD1 (6 bases). This CDR3 has 15 amino acids. Germline V lookup: CDR1 SGHTS, CDR2 YDEGEE. Between the trimmed V and J ends, which lost 0 bases and 5 bases, there was a span of 12 bases. The chain's CDR3 is CASSLVAGAYQPQHF. The DNA for the CDR3 is TGTGCCAGCAGCTTGGTAGCAGGGGCGTATCAGCCCCAGCATTTT.

The genes are TRBV27 and TRBJ2-5, with D unresolved. From germline, CDR1 is MNHEY and CDR2 SMNVEV (reference sequence). The CDR3 runs to 13 residues. Deletions cut 5 bases from V and 5 bases from J, with 12 bases between. Here the CDR3 reads CASSLGWKETQYF. The CDR3 DNA sequence: TGTGCCAGCAGTCTAGGGTGGAAGGAGACCCAGTACTTC.

This clone appeared a few times. The gene calls are TRBV5-1 and TRBJ2-1, with D tentatively TRBD2 (6 bases). Germline V gives CDR1 SGHRS, CDR2 YFSETQ. The V and J ends lost 4 bases and 4 bases respectively, with 12 bases between them. The length of the CDR3 is 14 residues. The chain's CDR3 is CASSQGGGYNEQFF. DNA of the CDR3: TGCGCCAGCAGCCAGGGAGGCGGGTACAATGAGCAGTTCTTC.

The chain joins TRBV30 to TRBJ1-2; D possibly corresponds to TRBD1 (5 bases). V lost 2 bases and J 3 bases, leaving 10 bases between the germline ends. From germline, CDR1 is GTSNPN and CDR2 SVGIG (reference sequence). CDR3 size: 13 residues. The DNA of the CDR3 is TGTGCCTGGAGTAAGGGACTCCACTATGGCTACACCTTC. Protein sequence: CAWSKGLHYGYTF.

The chain uses TRBV30 and TRBJ2-1; 15 bases agree with TRBD2. CDR1 is GTSNPN, CDR2 SVGIG, per germline (reference sequence). With V trimmed by 5 bases and J by 4 bases, 9 bases remained unmatched. This CDR3 is built from 17 residues. CDR3 loop: CAWAGLAGGPQYNEQFF. CDR3 nucleotide sequence: TGTGCCTGGGCGGGACTAGCGGGGGGTCCTCAATACAATGAGCAGTTCTTC.

This sequence joins TRBV14 and TRBJ1-1; D is undetermined. The CDR3 has 16 residues. Looked up from germline, CDR1 is SGHDN and CDR2 is FVKESK. Trimming removed 4 bases at V and 4 bases at J, with 19 bases between. This chain's CDR3 is CASSPPGVSRGTEAFF. CDR3 nucleotides: TGTGCCAGCAGCCCCCCTGGAGTCAGCCGGGGCACTGAAGCTTTCTTT.